Described below is a single T cell receptor (beta chain) sequence and its context. This clone was picked up a small number of times. The antigen it recognizes is unknown. The record has no base qualities; no much larger clone is one base away. This sample is part of a study of cytomegalovirus exposure and HLA in healthy donors (dated by TCRdb to about 2017). Study-wide context: In an earlier analysis of about 560 of the donors, around 290 Gb of sequence data and roughly 100 million unique TCR beta sequences from some 170 million T cells were reported. An early release that covered about 600 HLA-typed donors contained 250 to 350 gigabases of sequencing data and around 85 million unique TCR sequences. Among the 398 genotyped donors, approximately 82% belonged to the genetic ancestry cluster associated with self-reported Caucasian donors. The study was designed to test whether signatures of past pathogen exposure could be identified by cataloging public T cell receptors. Using immunosequencing, the study profiled T cell repertoires from fewer than 850 subjects and related those repertoires to cytomegalovirus serostatus. In addition to the first cohort of 650 to 750 subjects, a separate validation cohort of under 150 different subjects was used. To predict cytomegalovirus infection status, the study combined high-throughput TCR immunosequencing, statistical association of individual TCRs with disease status, and machine learning. A later analysis re-analyzed previously published TCR beta repertoires from roughly 630 donors and added high-resolution HLA genotyping to study TCR occurrence patterns. The later analysis used no new phenotypic data to find candidate immune exposures, relying instead on TCR beta sequences and their occurrence across donors. An earlier analysis of around 580 of the donors used high-throughput TCR beta sequencing to judge whether each TCR beta V gene segment behaved as functional or pseudogenic. Donor age, sex, ethnicity and CMV serostatus were compiled alongside the repertoire data. Genome-wide SNP genotypes for about three fifths of the roughly 670 donors were used in a later genetic analysis, which treated that subset as a discovery cohort. All discovery cohort repertoires had been generated on a single sequencing platform. Both class I and class II loci were covered by HLA typing, at four-digit resolution. The number of donors typed differed by locus, with 629-630 for A, B, C, DRB1 and DQB1, approximately 500 for DQA1, over 600 for DPA1, and around 460 for DPB1. Because of strong linkage in the cohort, roughly five DR-DQ haplotypes were treated as single units for association and clustering. Across about 380 genotyped donors of the cohort, an average of roughly 200,000 unique TCR beta nucleotide sequences per donor were sequenced, and roughly 17% of those sequences were non-productive. Broader findings and caveats from the paper: Assigning TCR associations to individual alleles was difficult when HLA alleles, especially DR and DQ, strongly co-occurred. V-gene and J-gene trimming of TCR beta chains was associated with a missense DCLRE1C variant in a later genetic analysis, and the association was replicated in an independent cohort. Linkage disequilibrium might explain the correlated functional status among segregating V segments, but an unknown experimental factor could not be ruled out. In a later analysis, TCR association rates were found to vary across HLA loci, with the most associated TCRs seen for DRB1 alleles and the fewest for HLA-C alleles. The study gave a list of 150 to 200 TCR beta chains associated with cytomegalovirus. In both the original and validation cohorts, the classifier was reported to diagnose cytomegalovirus status with high specificity and sensitivity. A group of highly shared sequence variants was considered likely to be a technical artifact of the sequencing pipeline. Across donors, most TCR sequences were observed very rarely, whereas some public TCRs were present in many individuals. Because HLA typing was unavailable for some donors at each locus, only the typed subset was used in association tests. A further reported finding was that TCR beta sequences accurately predicted the HLA-A and HLA-B alleles for most subjects in the first cohort. Because counts were too low, 15 to 20 rarely observed V segments, including chromosome 9 orphons, were left out of the earlier analysis of some 600 of the donors. A later analysis reported that several top co-occurrence clusters appeared linked to parvovirus B19, influenza, CMV and Epstein-Barr virus. For the cohort, immune exposure information was limited to CMV serostatus. Specific HLA alleles were associated with some 15,000 TCR beta sequences at a false discovery rate of 0.05 in a later analysis. In a later analysis, HLA-associated TCR beta chains were found to be more clonally expanded and to have lower generation probabilities than equally common non-associated chains. Broadly in line with IMGT annotations, most TCR beta V segments showed up in productive rearrangements about 90% or about 30% of the time in an earlier analysis of several hundred of the donors. A later genetic analysis reported fewer N-insertions in productive TCRs among donors in an Asian-associated ancestry cluster than the roughly 700-donor mean. Some IMGT-functional V segments, including TRBV6-2 and TRBV6-3, could not be told apart with the 87-base-pair reads, so those segments were excluded. Only TCR beta chains were sequenced in this cohort, and the absence of alpha or paired-chain data limited detectable features. In vitro tests confirmed that a few of the cytomegalovirus-associated TCR beta chains recognize cytomegalovirus antigens. Most CMV-associated TCR beta chains appeared to be HLA-restricted in a later analysis, and the HLA associations seemed to be driven largely by CMV exposure. The authors suggested that the approach could potentially be extended to other disease states and immunological phenotypes. Presence/absence analyses assumed roughly uniform sequencing depth across donors, an assumption that may not hold.

The cohort comprised 666 healthy bone marrow donors. At the time of sampling, every cohort member was nominally healthy, though immune exposures that went unrecorded were likely present. The donor tested CMV seropositive and was one of the 289 seropositive cohort members. A peripheral blood sample was provided by each donor, and peripheral blood mononuclear cells were used for TCR beta sequencing. Genomic DNA extraction from the blood cell samples was performed with the Qiagen DNeasy Blood Extraction Kit. Library generation was performed with the immunoSEQ multiplex PCR assay. A mixture of 60 forward primers for TCR Vbeta segments and 13 reverse primers for TCR Jbeta segments was used in the multiplex PCR. Amplification of the CDR3 region of rearranged TCR beta genes was performed with a multiplex PCR assay on genomic DNA. The Illumina HiSeq System was used to sequence the amplified TCR beta libraries as 87-base-pair reads. Per the original workflow: A later analysis tallied around 82 million unique TCR beta chains across the approximately 670 repertoires, and around 12 million of those chains were shared by two or more donors. Raw reads were error-corrected and collapsed into unique sequences with a nearest-neighbor algorithm that merged closely related sequences to remove PCR and sequencing errors. To assign V, D and J gene segments, CDR3 sequences were aligned to IMGT reference sequences. For a sequence to be retained, a match of at least six nucleotides was required to both a V gene segment and a J gene segment. A rearrangement counted as productive if the CDR3 had no stop codons and remained in frame with V and J, and every other rearrangement counted as non-productive. Following IMGT convention, CDR3 was defined as the stretch from the second conserved V-encoded cysteine up to the conserved J-encoded phenylalanine. Sequences without an unambiguous match to a single V gene segment were excluded from the earlier analysis of 450 to 750 of the donors. An earlier analysis of almost 600 of the donors classified V segments as functional when productive rearrangements were above 56.7% and as segregating when the standard deviation between donors was above 5%. A statistical classification framework was built for diagnosing cytomegalovirus status from the catalog of TCR beta chain sequences. In a later analysis, TCR nucleotide sequences were compared against IMGT/GENE-DB human TR gene sequences so that V and J genes could be assigned. Using the TCRdist pipeline, a later analysis assigned CDR3 sequences along with most-parsimonious VDJ recombination scenarios. In a later analysis, every TCR beta chain was defined by the combination of its CDR3 amino acid sequence and its V-gene family, and reads without a unique V-gene family were dropped. A later analysis removed roughly 590 highly shared, low-generation-probability nucleotide sequences to deal with suspected cross-contamination and a sequencing artifact. For each public chain, a later analysis derived a clonal expansion index from normalized ranks of inferred template counts within each repertoire. In a later analysis, generation probabilities were computed using a VDJ recombination model fitted to out-of-frame rearrangements, and the results were checked against IGoR. In a later analysis, TCR-TCR, TCR-HLA and TCR-CMV co-occurrence was scored with hypergeometric tests, and a repertoire-size bias correction was applied to TCR pairs. In a later analysis, false discovery rates were estimated by permuting HLA or CMV assignments 20 times. In a later analysis, co-occurring TCRs were grouped using DBSCAN, and TCRdist sequence similarity was added for clustering within HLA-allele-positive subsets. Repertoires with fewer than 30,000 or more than 120,000 public chains, plus five repertoires with anomalous nucleotide sharing, were excluded from co-occurrence clustering. Not all clones reach the TCRdb copy of this immuneACCESS table, which keeps in-frame sequences only. Checked studies attribute under half of the gap to unresolved V genes and leave the rest unexplained. V, J and clone size are taken as reported in that table, and D and trimming were inferred from the DNA itself. The sample contains approximately 160,000 clones, just under 85% of them found a single time. Under 5% of the sample comes from the top ten.

V is clipped by 0 bases and J by 0 bases, and the sequence between their germline boundaries is 5 bases long. Via the germline V gene (reference sequence), CDR1 is LNHNV and CDR2 YYDKDF. Including cysteine and phenylalanine, the CDR3 has 14 amino acids. The DNA shown is the 42-base CDR3, in frame from base 1. Sequencing was carried out using PBMCs. Rearrangement joined TRBV15 to TRBJ1-1, with the D gene too uncertain to name. This clonotype was sampled from a girl under 18 in good health and CMV-seropositive. The CDR3 loop reads CATSRDRLNTEAFF. At the DNA level, the sequence is TGTGCCACCAGCAGAGACAGGTTGAACACTGAAGCTTTCTTT.